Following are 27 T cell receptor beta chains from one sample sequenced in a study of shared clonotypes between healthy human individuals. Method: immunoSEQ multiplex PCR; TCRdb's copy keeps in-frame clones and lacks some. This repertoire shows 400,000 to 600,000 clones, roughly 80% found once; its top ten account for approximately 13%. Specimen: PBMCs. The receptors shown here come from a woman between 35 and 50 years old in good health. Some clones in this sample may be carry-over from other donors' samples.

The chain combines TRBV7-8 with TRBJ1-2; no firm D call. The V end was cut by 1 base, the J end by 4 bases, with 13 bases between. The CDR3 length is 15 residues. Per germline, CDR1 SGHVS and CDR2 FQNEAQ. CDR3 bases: TGTGCCAGCAGCTTAGAAGAGGGCCTGGGCTATGGCTACACCTTC. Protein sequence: CASSLEEGLGYGYTF.

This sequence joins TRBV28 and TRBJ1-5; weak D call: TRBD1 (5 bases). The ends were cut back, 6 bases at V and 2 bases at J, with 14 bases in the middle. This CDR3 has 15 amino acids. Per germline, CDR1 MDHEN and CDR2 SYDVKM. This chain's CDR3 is CASRGTGRGNQPQHF. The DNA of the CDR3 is TGTGCCAGCAGGGGGACGGGGCGAGGCAATCAGCCCCAGCATTTT.

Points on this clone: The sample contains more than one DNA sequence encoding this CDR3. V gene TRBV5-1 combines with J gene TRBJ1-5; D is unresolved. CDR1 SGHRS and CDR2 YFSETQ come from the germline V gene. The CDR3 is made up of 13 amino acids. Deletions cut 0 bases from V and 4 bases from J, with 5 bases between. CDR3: CASSLDGNQPQHF. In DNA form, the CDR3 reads TGCGCCAGCAGCTTGGATGGGAATCAGCCCCAGCATTTT.

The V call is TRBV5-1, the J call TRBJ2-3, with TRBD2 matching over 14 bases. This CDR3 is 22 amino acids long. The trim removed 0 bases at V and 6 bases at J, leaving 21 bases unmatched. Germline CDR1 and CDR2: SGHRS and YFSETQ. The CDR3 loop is CASSLAEWTSGRLPLGSDTQYF. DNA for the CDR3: TGCGCCAGCAGCTTGGCCGAGTGGACTAGCGGGAGGCTGCCTTTGGGCTCCGATACGCAGTATTTT.

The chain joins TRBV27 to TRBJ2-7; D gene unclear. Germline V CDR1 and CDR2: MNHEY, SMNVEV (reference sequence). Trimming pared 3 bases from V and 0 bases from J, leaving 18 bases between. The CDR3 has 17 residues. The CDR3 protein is CASSFEGRSGLSYEQYF. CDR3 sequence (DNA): TGTGCCAGCAGTTTTGAAGGACGGTCTGGTCTCTCCTACGAGCAGTACTTC.

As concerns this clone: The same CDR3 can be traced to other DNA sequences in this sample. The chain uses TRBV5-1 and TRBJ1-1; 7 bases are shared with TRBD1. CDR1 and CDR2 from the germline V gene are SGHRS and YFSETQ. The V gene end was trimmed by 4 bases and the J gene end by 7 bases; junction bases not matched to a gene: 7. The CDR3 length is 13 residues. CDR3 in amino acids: CASSRRTGDEAFF. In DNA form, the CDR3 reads TGCGCCAGCAGCCGGCGGACAGGAGATGAAGCTTTCTTT.

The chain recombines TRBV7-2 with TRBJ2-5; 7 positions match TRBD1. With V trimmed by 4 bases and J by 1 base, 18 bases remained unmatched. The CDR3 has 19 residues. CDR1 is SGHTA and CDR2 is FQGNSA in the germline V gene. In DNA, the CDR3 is TGTGCCAGCAGCTCGATCCCACGGACAGGTCGATTGGGCCAAGAGACCCAGTACTTC. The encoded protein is CASSSIPRTGRLGQETQYF.

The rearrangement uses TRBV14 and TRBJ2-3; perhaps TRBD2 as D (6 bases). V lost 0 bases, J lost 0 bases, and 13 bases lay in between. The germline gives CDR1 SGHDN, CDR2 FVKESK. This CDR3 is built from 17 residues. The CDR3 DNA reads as TGTGCCAGCAGCCAAGATGTCGGGACTTATAGCACAGATACGCAGTATTTT. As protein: CASSQDVGTYSTDTQYF.

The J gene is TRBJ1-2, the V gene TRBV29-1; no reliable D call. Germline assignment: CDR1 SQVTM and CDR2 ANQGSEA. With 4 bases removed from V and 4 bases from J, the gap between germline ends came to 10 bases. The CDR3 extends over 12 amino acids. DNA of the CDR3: TGCAGCGTTGGAGATAGGACCTATGGCTACACCTTC. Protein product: CSVGDRTYGYTF.

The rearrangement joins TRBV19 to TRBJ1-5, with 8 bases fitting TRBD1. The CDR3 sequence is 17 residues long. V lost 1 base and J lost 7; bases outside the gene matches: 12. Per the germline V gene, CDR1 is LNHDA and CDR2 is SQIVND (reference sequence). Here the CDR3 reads CASSIVQGAGREQPQHF. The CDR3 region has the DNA TGTGCCAGTAGTATAGTCCAGGGGGCAGGGAGAGAACAGCCCCAGCATTTT.

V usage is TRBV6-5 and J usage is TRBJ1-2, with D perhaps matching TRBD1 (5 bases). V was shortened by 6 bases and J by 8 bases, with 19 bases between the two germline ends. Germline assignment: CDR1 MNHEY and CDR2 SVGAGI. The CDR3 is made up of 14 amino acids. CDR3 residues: CASREAGGVGGYTF. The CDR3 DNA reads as TGTGCCAGCAGGGAAGCGGGGGGGGTCGGAGGCTACACCTTC.

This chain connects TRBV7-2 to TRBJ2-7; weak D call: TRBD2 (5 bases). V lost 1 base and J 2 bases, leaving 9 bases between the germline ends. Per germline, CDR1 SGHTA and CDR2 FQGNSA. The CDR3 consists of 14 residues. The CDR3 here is CASSLELVPYEQYF. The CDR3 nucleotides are TGTGCCAGCAGCTTAGAACTAGTCCCCTACGAGCAGTACTTC. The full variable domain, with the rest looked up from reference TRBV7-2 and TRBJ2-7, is GAGVSQSPSNKVTEKGKDVELRCDPISGHTALYWYRQSLGQGLEFLIYFQGNSAPDKSGLPSDRFSAERTGGSVSTLTIQRTQQEDSAVYLCASSLELVPYEQYFGPGTRLTVT.

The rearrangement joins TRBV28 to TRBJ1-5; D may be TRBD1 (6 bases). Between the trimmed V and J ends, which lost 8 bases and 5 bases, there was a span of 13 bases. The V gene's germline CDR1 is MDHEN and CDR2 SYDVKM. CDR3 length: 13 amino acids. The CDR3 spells CASVEGGYQPQHF. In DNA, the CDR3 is TGTGCCAGCGTCGAGGGGGGGTATCAGCCCCAGCATTTT.

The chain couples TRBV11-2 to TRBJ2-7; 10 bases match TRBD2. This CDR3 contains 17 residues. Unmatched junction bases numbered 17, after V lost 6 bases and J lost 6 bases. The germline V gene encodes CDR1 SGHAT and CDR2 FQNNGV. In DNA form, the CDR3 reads TGTGCCAGCAGGCCTCGCCTCTCTAGCGGGAGACGGATCGAGCAGTACTTC. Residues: CASRPRLSSGRRIEQYF.

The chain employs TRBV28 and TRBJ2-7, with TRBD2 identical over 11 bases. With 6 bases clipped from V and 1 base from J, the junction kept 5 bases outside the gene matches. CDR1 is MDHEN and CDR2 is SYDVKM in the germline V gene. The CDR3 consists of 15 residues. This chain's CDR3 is CASSPTSGRSYEQYF. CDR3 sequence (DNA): TGTGCCAGCAGCCCTACTAGCGGGAGATCCTACGAGCAGTACTTC.

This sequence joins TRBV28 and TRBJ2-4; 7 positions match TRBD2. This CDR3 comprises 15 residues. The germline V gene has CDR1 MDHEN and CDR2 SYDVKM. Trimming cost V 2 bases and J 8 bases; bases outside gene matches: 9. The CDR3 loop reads CASSLREGASDIQYF. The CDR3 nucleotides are TGTGCCAGCAGTTTAAGGGAGGGAGCGAGTGACATTCAGTACTTC.

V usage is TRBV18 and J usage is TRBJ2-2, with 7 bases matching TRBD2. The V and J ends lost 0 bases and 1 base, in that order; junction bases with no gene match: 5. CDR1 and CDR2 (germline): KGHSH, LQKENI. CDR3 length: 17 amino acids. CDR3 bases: TGTGCCAGCTCACCACCGGGTAGCGGGCTGAACACCGGGGAGCTGTTTTTT. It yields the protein CASSPPGSGLNTGELFF.

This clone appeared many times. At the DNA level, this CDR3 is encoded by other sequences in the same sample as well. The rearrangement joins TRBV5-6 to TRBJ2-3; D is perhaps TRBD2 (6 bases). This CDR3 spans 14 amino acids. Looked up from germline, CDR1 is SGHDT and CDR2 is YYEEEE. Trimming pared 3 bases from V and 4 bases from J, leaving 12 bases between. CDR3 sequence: CASSYGLMADTQYF. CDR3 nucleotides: TGTGCCAGCAGCTACGGACTAATGGCAGATACGCAGTATTTT. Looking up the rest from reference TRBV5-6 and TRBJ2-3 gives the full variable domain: DAGVTQSPTHLIKTRGQQVTLRCSPKSGHDTVSWYQQALGQGPQFIFQYYEEEERQRGNFPDRFSGHQFPNYSSELNVNALLLGDSALYLCASSYGLMADTQYFGPGTRLTVL.

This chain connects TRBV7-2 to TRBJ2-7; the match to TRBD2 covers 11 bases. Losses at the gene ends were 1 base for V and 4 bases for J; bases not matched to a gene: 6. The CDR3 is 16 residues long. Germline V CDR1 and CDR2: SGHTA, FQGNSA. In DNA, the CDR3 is TGTGCCAGCAGCTTAGTGGGGACTAGCGGCCCTTACGAGCAGTACTTC. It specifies CASSLVGTSGPYEQYF.

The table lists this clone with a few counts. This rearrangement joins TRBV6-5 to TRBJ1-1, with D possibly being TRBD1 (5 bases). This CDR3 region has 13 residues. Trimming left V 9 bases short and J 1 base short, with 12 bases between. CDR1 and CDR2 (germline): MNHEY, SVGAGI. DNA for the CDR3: TGTGCCAGGGAGGGGCAGTCGAACACTGAAGCTTTCTTT. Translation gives CAREGQSNTEAFF.

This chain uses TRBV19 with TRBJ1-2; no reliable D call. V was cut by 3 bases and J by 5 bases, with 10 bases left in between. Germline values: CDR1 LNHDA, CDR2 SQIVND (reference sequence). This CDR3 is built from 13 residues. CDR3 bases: TGTGCCAGTAGTATGGCGGAGGCTTATGGCTACACCTTC. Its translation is CASSMAEAYGYTF.

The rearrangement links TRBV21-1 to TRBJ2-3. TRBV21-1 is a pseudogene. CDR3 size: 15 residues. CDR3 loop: CASSKFGTDTDTQYF. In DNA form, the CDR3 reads TGTGCCAGCAGCAAATTCGGGACCGACACAGATACGCAGTATTTT.

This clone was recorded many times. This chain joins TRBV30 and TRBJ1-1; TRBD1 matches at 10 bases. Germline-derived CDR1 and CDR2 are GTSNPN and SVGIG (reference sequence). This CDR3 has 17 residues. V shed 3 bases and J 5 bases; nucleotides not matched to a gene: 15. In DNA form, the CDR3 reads TGTGCCTGGAGGGGGGACAGGGGCCCCGGCCTCGGGACTGAAGCTTTCTTT. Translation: CAWRGDRGPGLGTEAFF. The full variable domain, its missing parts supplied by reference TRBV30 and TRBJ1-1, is SQTIHQWPATLVQPVGSPLSLECTVEGTSNPNLYWYRQAAGRGLQLLFYSVGIGQISSEVPQNLSASRPQDRQFILSSKKLLLSDSGFYLCAWRGDRGPGLGTEAFFGQGTRLTVV.

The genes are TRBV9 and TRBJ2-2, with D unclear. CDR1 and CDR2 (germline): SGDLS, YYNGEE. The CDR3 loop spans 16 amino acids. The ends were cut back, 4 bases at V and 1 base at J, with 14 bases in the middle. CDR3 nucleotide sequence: TGTGCCAGCAGCCTCAGAGGTCTAGAGAACACCGGGGAGCTGTTTTTT. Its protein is CASSLRGLENTGELFF.

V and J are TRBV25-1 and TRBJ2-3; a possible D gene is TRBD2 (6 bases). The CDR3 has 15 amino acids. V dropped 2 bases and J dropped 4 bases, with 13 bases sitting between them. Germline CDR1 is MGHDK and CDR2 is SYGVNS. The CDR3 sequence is CASSEIDGRADTQYF. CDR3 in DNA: TGTGCCAGCAGTGAAATAGACGGGAGAGCAGATACGCAGTATTTT.

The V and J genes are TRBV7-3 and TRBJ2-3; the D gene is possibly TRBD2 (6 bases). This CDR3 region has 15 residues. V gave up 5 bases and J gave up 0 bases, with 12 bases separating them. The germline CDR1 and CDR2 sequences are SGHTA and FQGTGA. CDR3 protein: CASSKREYSTDTQYF. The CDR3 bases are TGTGCCAGCAGCAAACGGGAGTATAGCACAGATACGCAGTATTTT.

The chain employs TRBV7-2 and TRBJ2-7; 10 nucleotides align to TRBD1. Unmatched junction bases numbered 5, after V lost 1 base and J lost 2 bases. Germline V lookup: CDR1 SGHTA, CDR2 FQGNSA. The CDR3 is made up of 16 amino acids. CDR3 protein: CASSLVIGQGAYEQYF. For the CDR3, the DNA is TGTGCCAGCAGCTTAGTTATTGGACAGGGGGCCTACGAGCAGTACTTC.